Listed here is a single TCR beta chain. The sample belongs to a study of cytomegalovirus exposure and HLA in healthy donors. With 60 Vbeta and 13 Jbeta primers, the PCR was carried out. The repertoire was sequenced with immunoSEQ multiplex PCR; TCRdb's copy has only in-frame clones and lacks some. This sample has some 130,000 clones, with approximately 61% found just once. Germline V gene lookup returns CDR1 LNHDA and CDR2 SQIVND (reference sequence). V was pared by 10 bases and J by 0 bases, with 28 bases between. This CDR3 contains 19 residues. Specimen: PBMCs. This TCR was sampled from a middle-aged woman in good health and CMV-seronegative. The rearrangement links TRBV19 to TRBJ1-5; D possibly corresponds to TRBD1 (6 bases). The CDR3 loop is CATSLEGARGGLSNQPQHF. The CDR3 DNA reads as TGTGCCACCAGCCTTGAAGGGGCCAGGGGCGGCCTTAGCAATCAGCCCCAGCATTTT.